The 25 T cell receptor beta chains reported below all come from one sample, sequenced in a study of cytotoxic CD8 clonotypes in ibrutinib-treated CLL (dated by TCRdb to 2020 to 2022). The library was generated by the immunoSEQ multiplex PCR assay. The immuneACCESS repertoire file appears here via TCRdb, limited to in-frame rearrangements. These files lack a portion of the clones; in checked studies, under half of the deficit traces to unresolved V genes, and the cause of the others is not known. This sample lists 35,000 to 45,000 clones; 71% were detected once. In total, the top ten clones hold 15% to 20% of the sample. Interpreted using the paper, the time point label stands for: progressive disease on ibrutinib. Material: PBMCs, obtained at disease progression, from a patient treated with ibrutinib. These receptors were collected from a human donor with chronic lymphocytic leukemia.

This chain joins TRBV7-9 and TRBJ2-2, with D perhaps TRBD1 (5 bases). This CDR3 spans 15 amino acids. CDR1 is SEHNR and CDR2 is FQNEAQ in the germline V gene (reference sequence). V gave up 5 bases and J gave up 0 bases, with 10 bases separating them. In nucleotides, the CDR3 is TGTGCCAGCAGCCCGCAGGGTTCGAACACCGGGGAGCTGTTTTTT. Its protein is CASSPQGSNTGELFF.

The chain has TRBV11-3 and TRBJ1-1; D unclear. V lost 0 bases, J lost 6 bases, and 8 bases lay in between. The CDR3 spans 13 residues. CDR1 SGHNT and CDR2 YENEEA come from the germline V gene. In nucleotides, the CDR3 is TGTGCCAGCAGCTTAGAGGGTAACGCTGAAGCTTTCTTT. It is translated as CASSLEGNAEAFF.

By share of the sample, this clone is medium-sized (0.01 to 0.1%). The genes are TRBV6-5 and TRBJ2-2; D is possibly TRBD1 (6 bases). Germline-derived CDR1 and CDR2 are MNHEY and SVGAGI. Trimming stripped 6 bases from V and 5 bases from J, with 10 bases between. The CDR3 has 13 residues. The CDR3 region has the DNA TGTGCCAGCAGAACGCAGGGGACCGGGGAGCTGTTTTTT. It specifies CASRTQGTGELFF.

The chain carries TRBV9 and TRBJ1-6, with 9 bases matching TRBD1. CDR1 is SGDLS, CDR2 YYNGEE, per germline. This CDR3 has 15 residues. Unmatched junction bases numbered 2, after V lost 2 bases and J lost 5 bases. The CDR3 protein is CASSVTGGNNSPLHF. The CDR3 DNA reads as TGTGCCAGCAGCGTCACAGGGGGCAATAATTCACCCCTCCACTTT.

The rearrangement joins TRBV6-5 to TRBJ1-4, with a tentative D call TRBD1 (6 bases). Germline lookup yields CDR1 MNHEY and CDR2 SVGAGI. The V and J ends lost 2 bases and 8 bases respectively, with 15 bases between them. This CDR3 spans 15 amino acids. DNA for the CDR3: TGTGCCAGCAGTTACACGACAGGTCTGGGAGAAAAACTGTTTTTT. It encodes CASSYTTGLGEKLFF.

This chain joins TRBV5-6 and TRBJ2-3; D gene ambiguous. The V gene lost 0 bases and the J gene lost 6 bases, with 5 bases spanning the gap. CDR1 and CDR2 from the germline V gene are SGHDT and YYEEEE. CDR3 length: 12 amino acids. The DNA of the CDR3 is TGTGCCAGCAGCTTGGGGCTGGATACGCAGTATTTT. Protein product: CASSLGLDTQYF.

V is TRBV5-1 and J is TRBJ2-3; TRBD2 agrees at 13 bases. Germline loops: CDR1 SGHRS, CDR2 YFSETQ. V dropped 3 bases and J dropped 2; count of bases not matched to a gene: 12. The CDR3 consists of 19 residues. The DNA for the CDR3 is TGCGCCAGCAGCTCCAAGGGACTAGCGGGGACCATACCCACAGATACGCAGTATTTT. The encoded protein is CASSSKGLAGTIPTDTQYF.

The chain uses TRBV19 and TRBJ1-6; D perhaps matches TRBD1 (6 bases). Per germline, CDR1 LNHDA and CDR2 SQIVND (reference sequence). The CDR3 runs to 15 residues. V was trimmed by 5 bases and J by 15 bases, leaving 23 bases between them. This CDR3 reads CASSSQTGSHGDLHF. The CDR3 DNA reads as TGTGCCAGTAGTTCTCAAACAGGGTCACATGGGGACCTCCACTTT.

The chain recombines TRBV2 with TRBJ2-1; D remains ambiguous. The germline CDR1 and CDR2 sequences are SNHLY and FYNNEI. CDR3 length equals 11 residues. The ends were cut back, 2 bases at V and 9 bases at J, with 5 bases in the middle. The CDR3 nucleotides read TGTGCCAGCAGTGAACCGGGTGAGCAGTTCTTC. Translated, it gives CASSEPGEQFF.

The chain is built from TRBV25-1 and TRBJ2-3; D is perhaps TRBD1 (7 bases). CDR3 length: 15 residues. The germline gives CDR1 MGHDK, CDR2 SYGVNS. V was trimmed by 4 bases and J by 6 bases, leaving 17 bases between them. CDR3 amino acids: CASSGQGLYTDTQYF. The CDR3 nucleotides read TGTGCCAGCAGTGGACAGGGACTCTATACGGATACGCAGTATTTT.

This clone was recorded once. CDR3 protein: CASSVYLGSYEQYF. CDR3 DNA sequence: TGTGCCAGCAGCGTTTATCTGGGGTCCTACGAGCAGTACTTC. The chain has TRBV2 and TRBJ2-7; unclear D gene. V lost 6 bases to trimming and J lost 1 base, with 13 bases between them. From germline, CDR1 is SNHLY and CDR2 FYNNEI. This CDR3 comprises 14 residues.

The J gene is TRBJ2-7, the V gene TRBV27, with a weak D call TRBD2 (5 bases). CDR1 is MNHEY and CDR2 is SMNVEV in the germline V gene (reference sequence). This CDR3 is built from 15 residues. The V end was cut by 4 bases, the J end by 5 bases, with 18 bases between. The CDR3 DNA reads TGTGCCAGCAGTTGGTCAGGACTCCTGAGCAACGAGCAGTACTTC. It translates to CASSWSGLLSNEQYF.

This clone was counted a few times. The rearrangement links TRBV19 to TRBJ2-3; TRBD1 aligns across 10 bases. V shed 11 bases, J shed 6 bases, and the junction held 11 bases outside the gene matches. This CDR3 has 14 residues. From germline, CDR1 is LNHDA and CDR2 SQIVND (reference sequence). The CDR3 bases are TGTGCCTCCCGGGACAGGGGACAGATGGATACGCAGTATTTT. Translation: CASRDRGQMDTQYF. Together with reference TRBV19 and TRBJ2-3, the CDR3 gives the full variable domain: DGGITQSPKYLFRKEGQNVTLSCEQNLNHDAMYWYRQDPGQGLRLIYYSQIVNDFQKGDIAEGYSVSREKKESFPLTVTSAQKNPTAFYLCASRDRGQMDTQYFGPGTRLTVL.

This chain joins TRBV7-9 and TRBJ1-5, with D possibly matching TRBD1 (5 bases). The CDR3 loop spans 14 amino acids. The germline gives CDR1 SEHNR, CDR2 FQNEAQ (reference sequence). V shed 5 bases and J shed 1 base, with 9 bases lying between them. The CDR3 nucleotides read TGTGCCAGCAGCGCAAGGGACAGCAATCAGCCCCAGCATTTT. Encoded protein: CASSARDSNQPQHF.

The chain recombines TRBV6-6 with TRBJ1-5; D is possibly TRBD1 (6 bases). Germline assignment: CDR1 MNHNY and CDR2 SVGAGI (reference sequence). The CDR3 length is 15 residues. V gave up 0 bases and J gave up 5 bases, with 11 bases separating them. The CDR3 reads CASSYSRGGDQPQHF. The CDR3 DNA sequence: TGTGCCAGCAGTTACTCGAGGGGGGGGGATCAGCCCCAGCATTTT.

The gene calls are TRBV6-5 and TRBJ2-3; 8 positions match TRBD2. Per germline, CDR1 MNHEY and CDR2 SVGAGI. This CDR3 has 13 amino acids. Trimming took 5 bases from V and 5 from J; bases not matched to a gene: 3. The CDR3 here is CASSPGGVDTQYF. The CDR3 bases are TGTGCCAGCAGTCCCGGGGGGGTAGATACGCAGTATTTT.

This chain connects TRBV15 to TRBJ1-6; weak D call: TRBD1 (5 bases). V was shortened by 3 bases and J by 0 bases, with 12 bases between the two germline ends. The CDR3 sequence is 17 residues long. CDR1 LNHNV and CDR2 YYDKDF come from the germline V gene (reference sequence). This CDR3 is CATSRGDTFSYNSPLHF. CDR3 DNA sequence: TGTGCCACCAGCAGGGGGGATACCTTCTCCTATAATTCACCCCTCCACTTT. Complete variable domain (other parts from reference TRBV15 and TRBJ1-6): DAMVIQNPRYQVTQFGKPVTLSCSQTLNHNVMYWYQQKSSQAPKLLFHYYDKDFNNEADTPDNFQSRRPNTSFCFLDIRSPGLGDTAMYLCATSRGDTFSYNSPLHFGNGTRLTVT.

There are a few counts of this clone. The J gene is TRBJ2-3, the V gene TRBV5-1; D may be TRBD1 (5 bases). The CDR3 loop spans 14 amino acids. Germline-derived CDR1 and CDR2 are SGHRS and YFSETQ. Trimming cost V 4 bases and J 3 bases, with 12 bases left between them. For the CDR3, the DNA is TGCGCCAGCAGCCCGCAGGGCAGGACAGATACGCAGTATTTT. Its protein is CASSPQGRTDTQYF.

V gene TRBV2 combines with J gene TRBJ2-5; D gene uncertain. This CDR3 is 16 amino acids long. Trimming pared 0 bases from V and 3 bases from J, leaving 14 bases between. Germline loops: CDR1 SNHLY, CDR2 FYNNEI. The CDR3 loop is CASSEALQVQEETQYF. The CDR3 DNA is TGTGCCAGCAGTGAAGCGCTTCAGGTTCAAGAAGAGACCCAGTACTTC.

This clone was seen only once. The chain couples TRBV6-5 to TRBJ1-1; D not resolved. Germline V gives CDR1 MNHEY, CDR2 SVGAGI. The CDR3 covers 12 residues. V was trimmed by 6 bases and J by 10 bases, leaving 15 bases between them. The DNA for the CDR3 is TGTGCCAGCAGCCCACTGAATGGCCGAGCTTTCTTT. Its protein product is CASSPLNGRAFF.

V usage is TRBV5-1 and J usage is TRBJ2-7; D is perhaps TRBD1 or TRBD2 (6 bases each). V gave up 3 bases and J gave up 0 bases, with 16 bases separating them. The CDR3 covers 16 residues. Per germline, CDR1 SGHRS and CDR2 YFSETQ. CDR3 sequence (DNA): TGCGCCAGCAGCTCCCGAGGGGGGACGAGCTCCTACGAGCAGTACTTC. This sequence encodes CASSSRGGTSSYEQYF.

This clone is medium-sized. The V and J genes are TRBV6-1 and TRBJ1-6; D not certain. Trimming shortened V by 6 bases and J by 7 bases, and 10 bases separated the two germline ends. The germline CDR1 and CDR2 sequences are MNHNS and SASEGT. The CDR3 length is 13 residues. The CDR3 region has the DNA TGTGCCAGCAGGGAGGACGGGAATTCACCCCTCCACTTT. This encodes CASREDGNSPLHF.

The chain carries TRBV2 and TRBJ2-1, with 7 nucleotides matching TRBD2. The trim removed 7 bases at V and 1 base at J, leaving 10 bases unmatched. The CDR3 extends over 16 amino acids. Per the germline V gene, CDR1 is SNHLY and CDR2 is FYNNEI. The CDR3 loop reads CASTPIAGNSYNEQFF. The CDR3 DNA sequence: TGTGCCAGCACCCCTATAGCGGGCAATTCCTACAATGAGCAGTTCTTC.

The CDR3 reads CASSQLQGSDTQYF. The CDR3 nucleotides are TGTGCCAGCAGCCAACTCCAGGGTTCGGATACGCAGTATTTT. The J gene is TRBJ2-3, the V gene TRBV14; tentative D call: TRBD1 (5 bases). This CDR3 spans 14 amino acids. The germline V gene encodes CDR1 SGHDN and CDR2 FVKESK. Trimming removed 2 bases from V and 6 bases from J, with 12 bases in between. The variable domain in full, with the rest retrieved from reference TRBV14 and TRBJ2-3, is EAGVTQFPSHSVIEKGQTVTLRCDPISGHDNLYWYRRVMGKEIKFLLHFVKESKQDESGMPNNRFLAERTGGTYSTLKVQPAELEDSGVYFCASSQLQGSDTQYFGPGTRLTVL.

Comment on this clone: Germline is not matched at one junction end, which may reflect a read error. The chain couples TRBV19 to TRBJ1-5; perhaps TRBD1 as D (5 bases). This CDR3 contains 15 residues. CDR1 and CDR2 from the germline V gene are LNHDA and SQIVND (reference sequence). This CDR3 is CASSGGGRGNQPQHF. CDR3 coding DNA: TGTGCAAGTAGCGGGGGAGGAAGGGGCAATCAGCCCCAGCATTTT.